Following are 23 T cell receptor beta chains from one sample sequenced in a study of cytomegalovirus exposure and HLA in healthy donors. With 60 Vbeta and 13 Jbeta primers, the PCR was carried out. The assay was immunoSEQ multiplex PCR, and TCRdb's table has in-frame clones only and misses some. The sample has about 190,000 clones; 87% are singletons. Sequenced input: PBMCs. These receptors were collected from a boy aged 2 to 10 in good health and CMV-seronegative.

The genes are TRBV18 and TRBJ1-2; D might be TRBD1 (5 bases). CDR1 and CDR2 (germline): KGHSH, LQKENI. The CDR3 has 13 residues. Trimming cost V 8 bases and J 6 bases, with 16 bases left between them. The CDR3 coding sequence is TGTGCCAGCGCACTCATCCTACAGGATGGCTACACCTTC. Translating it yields CASALILQDGYTF.

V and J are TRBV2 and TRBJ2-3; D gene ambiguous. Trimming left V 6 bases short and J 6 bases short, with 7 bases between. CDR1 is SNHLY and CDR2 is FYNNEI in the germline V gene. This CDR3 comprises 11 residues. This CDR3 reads CASSDTDTQYF. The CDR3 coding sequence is TGTGCCAGCAGCGACACCGATACGCAGTATTTT. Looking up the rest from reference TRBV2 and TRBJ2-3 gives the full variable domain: EPEVTQTPSHQVTQMGQEVILRCVPISNHLYFYWYRQILGQKVEFLVSFYNNEISEKSEIFDDQFSVERPDGSNFTLKIRSTKLEDSAMYFCASSDTDTQYFGPGTRLTVL.

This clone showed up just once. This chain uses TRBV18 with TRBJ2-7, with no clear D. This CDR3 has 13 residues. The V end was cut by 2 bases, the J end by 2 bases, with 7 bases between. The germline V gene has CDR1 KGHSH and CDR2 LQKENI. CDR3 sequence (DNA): TGTGCCAGCTCACCATACGGAGCCTACGAGCAGTACTTC. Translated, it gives CASSPYGAYEQYF.

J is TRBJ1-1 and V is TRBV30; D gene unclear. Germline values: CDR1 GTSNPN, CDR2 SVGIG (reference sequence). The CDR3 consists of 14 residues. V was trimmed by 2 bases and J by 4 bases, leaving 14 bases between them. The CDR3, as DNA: TGTGCCTGGAGTATGAGGGCGCGGGGCACTGAAGCTTTCTTT. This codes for CAWSMRARGTEAFF.

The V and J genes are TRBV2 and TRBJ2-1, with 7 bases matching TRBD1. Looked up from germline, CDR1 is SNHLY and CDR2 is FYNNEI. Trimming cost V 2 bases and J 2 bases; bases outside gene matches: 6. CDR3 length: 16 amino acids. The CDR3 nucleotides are TGTGCCAGCAGTGAAAGGGCAGGGGGTCCCTACAATGAGCAGTTCTTC. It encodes CASSERAGGPYNEQFF.

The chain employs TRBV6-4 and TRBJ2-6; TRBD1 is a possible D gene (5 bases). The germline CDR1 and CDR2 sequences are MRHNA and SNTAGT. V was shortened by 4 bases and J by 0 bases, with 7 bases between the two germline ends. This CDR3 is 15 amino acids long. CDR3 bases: TGTGCCAGCAGTGTAGACAGCTCTGGGGCCAACGTCCTGACTTTC. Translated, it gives CASSVDSSGANVLTF.

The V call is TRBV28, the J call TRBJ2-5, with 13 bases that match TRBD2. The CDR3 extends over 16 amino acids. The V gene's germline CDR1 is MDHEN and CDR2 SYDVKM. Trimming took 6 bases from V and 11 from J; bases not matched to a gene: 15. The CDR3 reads CASSPILAGGPGEQYF. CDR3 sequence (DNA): TGTGCCAGCAGCCCGATACTAGCGGGGGGGCCGGGGGAGCAGTACTTC. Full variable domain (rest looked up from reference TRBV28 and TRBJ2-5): DVKVTQSSRYLVKRTGEKVFLECVQDMDHENMFWYRQDPGLGLRLIYFSYDVKMKEKGDIPEGYSVSREKKERFSLILESASTNQTSMYLCASSPILAGGPGEQYFGPGTRLLVL.

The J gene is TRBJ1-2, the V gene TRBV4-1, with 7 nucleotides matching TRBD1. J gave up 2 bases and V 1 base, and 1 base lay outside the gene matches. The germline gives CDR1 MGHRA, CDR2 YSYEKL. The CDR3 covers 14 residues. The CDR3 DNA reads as TGCGCCAGCAGCCAAGTACAGGGGAACTATGGCTACACCTTC. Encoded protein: CASSQVQGNYGYTF.

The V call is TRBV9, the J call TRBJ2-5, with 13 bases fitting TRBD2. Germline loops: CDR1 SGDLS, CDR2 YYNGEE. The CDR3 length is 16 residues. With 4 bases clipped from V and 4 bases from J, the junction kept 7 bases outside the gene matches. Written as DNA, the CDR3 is TGTGCCAGCAGCCCCGGGGGACTAGCGGGGCGAGAGACCCAGTACTTC. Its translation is CASSPGGLAGRETQYF.

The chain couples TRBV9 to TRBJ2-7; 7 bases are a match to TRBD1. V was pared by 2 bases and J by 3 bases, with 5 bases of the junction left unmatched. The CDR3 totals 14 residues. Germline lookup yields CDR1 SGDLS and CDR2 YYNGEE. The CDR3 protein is CASSVRDSDYEQYF. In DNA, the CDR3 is TGTGCCAGCAGCGTCCGGGACAGTGACTACGAGCAGTACTTC.

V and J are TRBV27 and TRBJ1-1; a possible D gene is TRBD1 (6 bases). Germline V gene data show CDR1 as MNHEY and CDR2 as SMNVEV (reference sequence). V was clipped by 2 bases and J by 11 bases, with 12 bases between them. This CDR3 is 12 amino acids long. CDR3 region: CASSLDRTAAFF. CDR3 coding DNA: TGTGCCAGCAGTTTAGATAGGACAGCCGCTTTCTTT.

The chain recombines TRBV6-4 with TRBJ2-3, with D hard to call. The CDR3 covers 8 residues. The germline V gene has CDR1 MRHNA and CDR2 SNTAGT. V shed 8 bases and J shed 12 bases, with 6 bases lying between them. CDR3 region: CASLFQYF. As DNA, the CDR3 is TGTGCCAGCCTTTTTCAGTATTTT.

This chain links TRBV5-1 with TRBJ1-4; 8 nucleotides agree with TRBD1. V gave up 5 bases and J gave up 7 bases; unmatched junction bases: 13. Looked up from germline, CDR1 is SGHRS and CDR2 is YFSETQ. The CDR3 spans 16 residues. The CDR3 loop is CASSSEDRGASEKLFF. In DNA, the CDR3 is TGCGCCAGCAGTTCAGAAGACAGGGGTGCGAGTGAAAAACTGTTTTTT.

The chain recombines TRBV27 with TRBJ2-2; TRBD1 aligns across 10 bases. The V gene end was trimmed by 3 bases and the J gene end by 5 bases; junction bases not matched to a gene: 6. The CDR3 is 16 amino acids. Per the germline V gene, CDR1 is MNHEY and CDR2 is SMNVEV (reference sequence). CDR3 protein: CASSFRDRGGTGELFF. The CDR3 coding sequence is TGTGCCAGCAGTTTCCGGGACAGGGGAGGTACCGGGGAGCTGTTTTTT.

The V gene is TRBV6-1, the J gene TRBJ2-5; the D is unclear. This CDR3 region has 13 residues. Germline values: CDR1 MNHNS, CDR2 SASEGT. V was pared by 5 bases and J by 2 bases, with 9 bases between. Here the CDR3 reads CASSTTQQETQYF. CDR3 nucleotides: TGTGCCAGCAGTACGACACAGCAAGAGACCCAGTACTTC.

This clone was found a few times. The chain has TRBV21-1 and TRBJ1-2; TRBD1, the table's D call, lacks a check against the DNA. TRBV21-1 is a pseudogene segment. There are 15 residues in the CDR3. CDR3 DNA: TGTGCCAGCAGCAAGAAAAGGGGACAGGGGGGCGGCTACACCTTC. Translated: CASSKKRGQGGGYTF.

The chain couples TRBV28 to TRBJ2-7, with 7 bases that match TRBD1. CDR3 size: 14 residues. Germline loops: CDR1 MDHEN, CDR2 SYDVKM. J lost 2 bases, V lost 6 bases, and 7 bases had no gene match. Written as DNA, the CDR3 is TGTGCCAGCAGCCGTCGGGACAGCCCCTACGAGCAGTACTTC. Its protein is CASSRRDSPYEQYF.

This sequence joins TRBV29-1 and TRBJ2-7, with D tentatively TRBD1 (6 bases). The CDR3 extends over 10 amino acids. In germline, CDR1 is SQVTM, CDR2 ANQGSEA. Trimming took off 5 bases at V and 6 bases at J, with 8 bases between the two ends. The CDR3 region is CSVRQAEQYF. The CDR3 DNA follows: TGCAGCGTTCGACAGGCCGAGCAGTACTTC.

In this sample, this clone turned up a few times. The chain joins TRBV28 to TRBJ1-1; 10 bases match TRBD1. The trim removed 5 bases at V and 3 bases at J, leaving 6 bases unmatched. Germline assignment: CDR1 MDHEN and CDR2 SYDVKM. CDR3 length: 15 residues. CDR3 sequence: CASSTLTGGYTEAFF. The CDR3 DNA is TGTGCCAGCAGTACCCTGACAGGGGGCTACACTGAAGCTTTCTTT.

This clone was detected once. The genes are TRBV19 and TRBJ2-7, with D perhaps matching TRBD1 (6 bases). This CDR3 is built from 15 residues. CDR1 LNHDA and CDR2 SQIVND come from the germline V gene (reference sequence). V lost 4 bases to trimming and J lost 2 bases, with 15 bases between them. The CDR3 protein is CASSTRGQGTYEQYF. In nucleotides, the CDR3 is TGTGCCAGTAGTACCCGGGGACAAGGGACCTACGAGCAGTACTTC.

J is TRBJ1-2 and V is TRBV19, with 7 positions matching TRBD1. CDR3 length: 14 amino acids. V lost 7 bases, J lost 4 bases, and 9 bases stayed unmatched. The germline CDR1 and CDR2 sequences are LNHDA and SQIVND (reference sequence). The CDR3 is CASTKQQGSYGYTF. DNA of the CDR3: TGTGCCAGTACCAAGCAACAGGGGAGCTATGGCTACACCTTC. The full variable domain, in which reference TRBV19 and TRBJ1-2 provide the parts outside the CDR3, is DGGITQSPKYLFRKEGQNVTLSCEQNLNHDAMYWYRQDPGQGLRLIYYSQIVNDFQKGDIAEGYSVSREKKESFPLTVTSAQKNPTAFYLCASTKQQGSYGYTFGSGTRLTVV.

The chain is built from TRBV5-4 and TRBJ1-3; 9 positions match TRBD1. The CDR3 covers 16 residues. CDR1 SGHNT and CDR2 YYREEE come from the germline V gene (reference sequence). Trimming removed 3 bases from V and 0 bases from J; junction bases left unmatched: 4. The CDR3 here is CASSSMTGGSGNTIYF. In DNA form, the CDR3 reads TGTGCCAGCAGCTCCATGACAGGGGGCTCTGGAAACACCATATATTTT.

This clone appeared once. The CDR3 sequence is CASSLWASGAEEETQYF. The CDR3 region has the DNA TGTGCCAGCAGCTTGTGGGCTAGCGGGGCCGAGGAAGAGACCCAGTACTTC. The chain uses TRBV11-2 and TRBJ2-5; 9 nucleotides agree with TRBD2. Germline trimming cut 3 bases from V and 3 bases from J; bases unmatched to any gene: 11. Germline-derived CDR1 and CDR2 are SGHAT and FQNNGV. The CDR3 is made up of 17 amino acids.